What follows are 10 T cell receptor beta chains derived from one specimen sequenced in a study of CD8 T cells in ankylosing spondylitis. TCRdb reprocessed the 5' RACE reads with MiXCR, giving one entry per CDR3 protein. This repertoire shows 150,000 to 200,000 distinct CDR3 sequences, roughly 18% found once; its top ten account for around 4.1%. Specimen: blood, either unsorted or a sorted T cell fraction (not recorded which). The receptors shown here come from a male donor aged 10 to 35 with ankylosing spondylitis or in good health (not recorded which).

This clonotype appeared many times. The chain joins TRBV28 to TRBJ2-7; 8 bases are a match to TRBD2. V was clipped by 5 bases and J by 3 bases; unmatched bases: 9. Germline V gene lookup returns CDR1 MDHEN and CDR2 SYDVKM. The CDR3 length is 15 residues. CDR3 DNA sequence: TGTGCCAGCAGTACGTCCGGGACTAGTGTCTACGAGCAGTACTTC. Amino acids: CASSTSGTSVYEQYF.

In its sample, this clonotype was seen many times. J is TRBJ1-3 and V is TRBV12-3 or TRBV12-4; 8 bases agree with TRBD1. The CDR3 consists of 15 residues. Losses at the gene ends were 6 bases for V and 4 bases for J; bases not matched to a gene: 8. This CDR3 is CASSRTGRGGNTIYF. The CDR3 nucleotides read TGTGCCAGCAGCCGGACAGGGCGAGGAGGAAACACCATATATTTT.

The gene calls are TRBV27 and TRBJ2-1; 12 bases are a match to TRBD2. Germline assignment: CDR1 MNHEY and CDR2 SMNVEV (reference sequence). The CDR3 length is 21 residues. The V gene end was trimmed by 4 bases and the J gene end by 0 bases; junction bases not matched to a gene: 16. The CDR3 sequence is CASSSRFLTSGRTYSYNEQFF. The CDR3 DNA reads as TGTGCCAGCAGTTCACGCTTCTTGACTAGCGGGAGAACTTACTCCTACAATGAGCAGTTCTTC.

This clonotype was counted many times. CDR3 in DNA: TGTGCCAGCTCACCACCGACGAGAGATGAGCAGTTCTTC. Protein sequence: CASSPPTRDEQFF. The gene calls are TRBV18 and TRBJ2-1; D is uncertain. The germline V gene encodes CDR1 KGHSH and CDR2 LQKENI. Trimming cost V 0 bases and J 8 bases, with 8 bases left between them. The CDR3 covers 13 residues.

This clonotype appeared many times. This rearrangement joins TRBV12-3 or TRBV12-4 to TRBJ1-2; unclear D gene. The CDR3 sequence is 10 residues long. V was pared by 7 bases and J by 6 bases, with 6 bases between. The CDR3 DNA follows: TGTGCCAGCATGGGGAATGGCTACACCTTC. This codes for CASMGNGYTF.

There are many counts of this clonotype. The chain joins TRBV7-8 to TRBJ2-7; possibly TRBD1 or TRBD2 for D (5 bases each). The germline gives CDR1 SGHVS, CDR2 FQNEAQ. The CDR3 is 17 amino acids. V was pared by 1 base and J by 2 bases, with 18 bases between. CDR3 residues: CASSLEGGGSAAYEQYV. CDR3 nucleotides: TGTGCCAGCAGCTTAGAGGGTGGGGGTAGCGCAGCCTACGAGCAGTACGTC.

This clonotype appeared many times. The chain employs TRBV5-1 and TRBJ2-3; D may be TRBD2 (6 bases). The CDR3 extends over 16 amino acids. V shed 0 bases and J shed 6 bases, with 17 bases lying between them. CDR1 SGHRS and CDR2 YFSETQ come from the germline V gene. CDR3 residues: CASSLDPPGGVDTQYF. The CDR3 DNA follows: TGCGCCAGCAGCTTGGACCCCCCCGGGGGAGTGGATACGCAGTATTTT.

Many counts were recorded for this clonotype. V usage is TRBV6-6 and J usage is TRBJ2-1, with 8 positions matching TRBD1. With V trimmed by 6 bases and J by 8 bases, 21 bases remained unmatched. The CDR3 runs 18 residues. CDR1 is MNHNY, CDR2 SVGAGI, per germline (reference sequence). CDR3 sequence: CASSLRGLSGSGGHEQFF. Written as DNA, the CDR3 is TGTGCCAGCAGCCTCAGGGGGCTAAGCGGTTCCGGGGGCCATGAGCAGTTCTTC.

The gene calls are TRBV20-1 and TRBJ2-3; D unclear. V was pared by 2 bases and J by 6 bases, with 6 bases between. The germline CDR1 and CDR2 sequences are DFQATT and SNEGSKA (reference sequence). The CDR3 is 11 residues long. In DNA, the CDR3 is TGCAGTGCTAGAATTTTGGATACGCAGTATTTT. Translation: CSARILDTQYF.

This clonotype was recorded only once. This rearrangement joins TRBV18 to TRBJ2-7, with a tentative D call TRBD2 (6 bases). The CDR3 spans 15 residues. Germline V gene data show CDR1 as KGHSH and CDR2 as LQKENI. V was shortened by 6 bases and J by 4 bases, with 19 bases between the two germline ends. CDR3: CASSPGAANQYEQYF. CDR3 in DNA: TGTGCCAGCTCCCCGGGAGCGGCTAATCAGTACGAGCAGTACTTC.